This T cell receptor (beta chain) appears in the sequencing data of a study of preoperative IRX-2 immunotherapy in early breast cancer. Treatment: preoperative locoregional IRX-2 cytokine immunotherapy. Samples came from a phase Ib trial of preoperative locoregional IRX-2 cytokine immunotherapy. The germline CDR1 and CDR2 sequences are LNHNV and YYDKDF (reference sequence). V was pared by 4 bases and J by 7 bases, with 10 bases of the junction left unmatched. The CDR3 extends over 16 amino acids. This clone was observed a handful of times. Produced via immunoSEQ multiplex PCR; TCRdb's table is partial and in-frame only. The sample holds 35,000 to 40,000 clones, 65% to 90% seen once.

The chain combines TRBV15 with TRBJ2-7; the match to TRBD2 covers 13 bases. This specimen consisted of lymph node tissue, obtained after IRX-2 immunotherapy. This clonotype was obtained from a human donor with breast cancer. The CDR3 DNA follows: TGTGCCACCAGCACACTCACTAGCGGGGGGGTCTGGGAGCAGTACTTC. Translating gives CATSTLTSGGVWEQYF.